This T cell receptor beta chain was sequenced during a study of metastatic and nonmetastatic thyroid tumors. Study overall: It was across blood and tumor or nodule tissue from malignant and benign thyroid patients that repertoires were compared. General observations from the study: Reported TCR beta diversity, measured in blood and tumor, was significantly higher for malignant thyroid tumors than for benign nodules.

This clone was detected ten times or more. Its antigen is currently unknown. Per the original data handling: CDR3 was compared across clinicopathological groups, and the resulting differences were used to build a distant-metastasis classifier for papillary thyroid cancer. With MiXCR, TCRdb reprocessed the PCR reads. TCRdb, not the original authors, processed these V and J calls. Here the sample spans around 70,000 clones, roughly 18% being singletons. Each patient came to thyroid surgery without any prior treatment (of any kind). The CDR3 runs to 11 residues. V lost 6 bases, J lost 12 bases, and 14 bases lay in between. Germline V gene lookup returns CDR1 LNHDA and CDR2 SQIVND (reference sequence).

The chain joins TRBV19 to TRBJ1-2; D is unclear. The material sequenced was blood. The TCR sequence derives from a female donor with papillary thyroid cancer or a benign thyroid nodule (not recorded which). Some clones in this sample may be carry-over from other donors' samples. CDR3 nucleotide sequence: TGTGCCAGTAGCCCGCTGGTAGGCCACACCTTC. Amino acid sequence: CASSPLVGHTF.